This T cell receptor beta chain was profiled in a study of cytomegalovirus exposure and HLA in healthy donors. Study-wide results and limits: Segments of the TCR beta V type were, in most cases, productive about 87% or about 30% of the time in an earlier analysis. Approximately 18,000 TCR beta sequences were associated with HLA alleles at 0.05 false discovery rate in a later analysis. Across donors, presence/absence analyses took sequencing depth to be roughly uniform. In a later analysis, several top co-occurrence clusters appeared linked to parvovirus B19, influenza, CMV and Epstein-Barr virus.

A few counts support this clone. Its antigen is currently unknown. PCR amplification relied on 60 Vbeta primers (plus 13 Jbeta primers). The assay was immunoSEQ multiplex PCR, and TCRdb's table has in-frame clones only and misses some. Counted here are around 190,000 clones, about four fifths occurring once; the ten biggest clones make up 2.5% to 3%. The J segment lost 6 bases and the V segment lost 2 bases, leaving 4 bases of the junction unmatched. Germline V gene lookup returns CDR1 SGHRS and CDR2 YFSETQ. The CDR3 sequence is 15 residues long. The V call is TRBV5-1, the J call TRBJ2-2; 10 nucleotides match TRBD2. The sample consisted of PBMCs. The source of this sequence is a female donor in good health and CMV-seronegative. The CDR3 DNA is TGCGCCAGCAGCTTAGGGACTAGCGCGGCCGGGGAGCTGTTTTTT. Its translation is CASSLGTSAAGELFF. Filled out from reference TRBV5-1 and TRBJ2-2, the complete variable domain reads KAGVTQTPRYLIKTRGQQVTLSCSPISGHRSVSWYQQTPGQGLQFLFEYFSETQRNKGNFPGRFSGRQFSNSRSEMNVSTLELGDSALYLCASSLGTSAAGELFFGEGSRLTVL.